This record concerns one T cell receptor beta chain sequence. Antigen: not known. TCRdb fed the reads into MiXCR, producing one record per CDR3 protein. The profile shows 350,000 to 450,000 distinct CDR3 sequences, roughly 20% of them singletons. Germline V gives CDR1 MNHEY, CDR2 SVGAGI. With 2 bases clipped from V and 5 bases from J, the junction kept 6 bases outside the gene matches. CDR3 size: 15 residues. These data come from a study of T cell repertoires in cytomegalovirus infection. Points from the study as a whole: What dominated the ex vivo response were HLA-C-restricted CMV-specific TCR beta clonotypes.

Sequencing was performed on PBMCs. The receptor was derived from a human donor in good health (CMV status not recorded). Some clones in this sample may be carry-over from other donors' samples. The chain joins TRBV6-5 to TRBJ2-5; 9 nucleotides match TRBD1. The CDR3 reads CASSYAGQGWETQYF. As DNA, the CDR3 is TGTGCCAGCAGTTACGCGGGACAGGGATGGGAGACCCAGTACTTC.